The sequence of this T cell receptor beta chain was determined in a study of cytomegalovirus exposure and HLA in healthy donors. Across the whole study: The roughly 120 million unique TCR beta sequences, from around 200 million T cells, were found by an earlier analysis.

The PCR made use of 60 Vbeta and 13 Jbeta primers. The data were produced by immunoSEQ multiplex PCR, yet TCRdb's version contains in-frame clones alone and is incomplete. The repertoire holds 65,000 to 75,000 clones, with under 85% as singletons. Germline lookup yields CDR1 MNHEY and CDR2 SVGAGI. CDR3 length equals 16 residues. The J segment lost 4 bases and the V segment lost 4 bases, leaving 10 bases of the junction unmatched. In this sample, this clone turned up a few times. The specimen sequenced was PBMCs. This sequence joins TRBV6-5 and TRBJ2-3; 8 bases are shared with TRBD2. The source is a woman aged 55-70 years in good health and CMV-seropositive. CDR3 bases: TGTGCCAGCAGTTCAGGTTGGGCCGGGAGGGCAGATACGCAGTATTTT. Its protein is CASSSGWAGRADTQYF.